This TCR beta chain stems from a study of lymphopenia after photon versus proton radiotherapy. TCRdb's table, derived via immunoSEQ multiplex PCR, lists solely in-frame clones and lacks some. Found here are about 160,000 clones, 75% to 90% of them singletons; the top ten hold around 5%. Trimming stripped 5 bases from V and 0 bases from J, with 6 bases between. There are 13 residues in the CDR3. CDR1 is SGHRS, CDR2 YFSETQ, per germline. The V call is TRBV5-1, the J call TRBJ2-1; D not resolved. The material was peripheral blood, obtained from a patient treated with photon-based radiotherapy. The receptor's source is a man aged 45-65 years with gastric cancer. The CDR3 sequence: CASRSDSYNEQFF. The CDR3 bases are TGCGCCAGCAGATCCGACTCCTACAATGAGCAGTTCTTC.